One sample yielded the 7 T cell receptor beta chains listed below, sequenced in a study of T cell changes during pregnancy in multiple sclerosis. Assay: immunoSEQ multiplex PCR; the TCRdb copy retains only in-frame clones and omits some. The sample shows roughly 37,000 clones, 91% of them seen only once. The sequencing used CD4+ T cells from peripheral blood mononuclear cells, collected in the second trimester of pregnancy. The source of these receptors is a female donor in good health, enrolled as a control in a pregnancy study.

V usage is TRBV5-1 and J usage is TRBJ2-3; 7 nucleotides line up with TRBD2. V lost 4 bases and J lost 3; bases outside the gene matches: 11. Germline loops: CDR1 SGHRS, CDR2 YFSETQ. The CDR3 sequence is 16 residues long. The CDR3 region has the DNA TGCGCCAGCAGCCCTGGGAGGGTCACCGGGACAGATACGCAGTATTTT. Amino acids: CASSPGRVTGTDTQYF. The whole variable domain, filled in from reference TRBV5-1 and TRBJ2-3, reads KAGVTQTPRYLIKTRGQQVTLSCSPISGHRSVSWYQQTPGQGLQFLFEYFSETQRNKGNFPGRFSGRQFSNSRSEMNVSTLELGDSALYLCASSPGRVTGTDTQYFGPGTRLTVL.

CDR3: CASSDGTSSYNEQFF. CDR3 DNA: TGCGCCAGCAGCGACGGGACTAGCTCCTACAATGAGCAGTTCTTC. This chain links TRBV5-1 with TRBJ2-1; TRBD2 matches 8 bases. V shed 4 bases and J 0 bases; nucleotides not matched to a gene: 3. Germline CDR1 reads SGHRS; CDR2 reads YFSETQ. This CDR3 has 15 amino acids. The full variable domain, rest sourced from reference TRBV5-1 and TRBJ2-1, is KAGVTQTPRYLIKTRGQQVTLSCSPISGHRSVSWYQQTPGQGLQFLFEYFSETQRNKGNFPGRFSGRQFSNSRSEMNVSTLELGDSALYLCASSDGTSSYNEQFFGPGTRLTVL.

This chain uses TRBV5-1 with TRBJ2-5, with 7 bases fitting TRBD1. Germline V gives CDR1 SGHRS, CDR2 YFSETQ. This CDR3 is 14 amino acids long. V shed 3 bases and J 1 base; nucleotides not matched to a gene: 3. The CDR3 here is CASSSGQAQETQYF. CDR3 DNA sequence: TGCGCCAGCAGCTCCGGACAGGCCCAAGAGACCCAGTACTTC. The variable domain in full, with the rest retrieved from reference TRBV5-1 and TRBJ2-5, is KAGVTQTPRYLIKTRGQQVTLSCSPISGHRSVSWYQQTPGQGLQFLFEYFSETQRNKGNFPGRFSGRQFSNSRSEMNVSTLELGDSALYLCASSSGQAQETQYFGPGTRLLVL.

The table lists this clone with a few counts. This chain connects TRBV7-2 to TRBJ2-7, with 7 positions matching TRBD1. The ends lost 4 bases at V and 3 bases at J; junction bases unmatched: 9. The CDR3 runs 15 residues. CDR1 and CDR2 (germline): SGHTA, FQGNSA. The CDR3 region has the DNA TGTGCCAGCAGCTCAATCCGGGACAGACACTACGAGCAGTACTTC. The encoded protein is CASSSIRDRHYEQYF.

The chain carries TRBV7-6 and TRBJ2-2, with 9 positions matching TRBD1. Looked up from germline, CDR1 is SGHVS and CDR2 is FNYEAQ. V was clipped by 4 bases and J by 3 bases; unmatched bases: 6. The CDR3 sequence is 16 residues long. This chain's CDR3 is CASSSRDRDYTGELFF. Written as DNA, the CDR3 is TGTGCCAGCAGCTCCCGGGACAGGGATTACACCGGGGAGCTGTTTTTT.

This clone has a single count. The V and J genes are TRBV19 and TRBJ2-5; 12 positions match TRBD2. CDR3 length: 15 amino acids. J was trimmed by 2 bases and V by 6 bases; bases with no gene match: 4. CDR1 and CDR2 (germline): LNHDA, SQIVND (reference sequence). CDR3 nucleotide sequence: TGTGCCAGTAGAACTAGCGGGGGGCAACAAGAGACCCAGTACTTC. Translated: CASRTSGGQQETQYF.

The V call is TRBV6-1, the J call TRBJ2-1; TRBD1 is a possible D gene (5 bases). V was shortened by 3 bases and J by 11 bases, with 14 bases between the two germline ends. This CDR3 is 13 amino acids long. The germline V gene encodes CDR1 MNHNS and CDR2 SASEGT. The CDR3 DNA reads TGTGCCAGCAGTGACAGGGTTTCCAGCAAGCAGTTCTTC. Its protein product is CASSDRVSSKQFF.